These T cell receptor beta chains were read from a single sample in a study of T cell repertoires in cytomegalovirus infection. TCRdb processed the reads anew with MiXCR; each CDR3 protein has one entry. The data contain about 85,000 distinct CDR3 sequences, about 44% of them seen just once; the ten biggest clones take up just over 90%. Their antigens are not known. The sequencing here drew on CD8+ T cells from cultured PBMCs, taken from culture after CMV antigen stimulation. The receptors originated from a human donor in good health (CMV status not recorded). Some clones in this sample may be carry-over from other donors' samples. Both conserved end residues are part of each CDR3. A D gene is named only where the DNA matches it firmly. Some rows mark clone size as missing; the rest say once, few, many or name a class of expanded clone.

v_call,j_call,d_call,cdr3_length,clone_size,cdr3_nt,cdr3_aa
TRBV7-9,TRBJ1-2,NA,12,few,TGTGCCAGCAGCTTAACACAGAGCGGCTACACCTTC,CASSLTQSGYTF
TRBV5-1,TRBJ2-1,TRBD2,14,NA,TGCGCCAGCAATGAGCGGGAGGGCCGCAATGAGCAGTTCTTC,CASNEREGRNEQFF
TRBV27,TRBJ1-5,NA,14,NA,TGTGCCAGCAGTCGAGGACAGAGCAATCAGCCCCAGCATTTT,CASSRGQSNQPQHF
TRBV7-9,TRBJ1-1,TRBD1,15,NA,TGTGCCAGCAGCGGACAGGGAGCTCGCGGCACTGAAGCTTTCTTT,CASSGQGARGTEAFF
TRBV6-6,TRBJ2-5,TRBD2,18,NA,TGTGCCAGCAGTTACCCCCGGACTTCTAGCGGGGGCCAAGAGACCCAGTACTTC,CASSYPRTSSGGQETQYF
TRBV19,TRBJ2-7,NA,13,NA,TGTGCCAGTAGTATAGGTCTCAACGGTGAGCAGTACTTC,CASSIGLNGEQYF
TRBV11-2,TRBJ1-1,TRBD1,14,NA,TGTGCCAGCAGCCCTCAGGGGACAGACACTGAAGCTTTCTTT,CASSPQGTDTEAFF
TRBV7-6,TRBJ2-7,TRBD2,15,NA,TGTGCCAGCAGCCCGGGGGGGGTACCATCCTACGAGCAGTACTTC,CASSPGGVPSYEQYF
TRBV25-1,TRBJ2-5,NA,12,many,TGTGCCAGCAGCGCTCCCCGGGAGACCCAGTACTTC,CASSAPRETQYF
TRBV12-5,TRBJ2-1,NA,15,NA,TGTGCTAGTGGCCTGGGGTGTACCTCCTACAATGAGCATTTCTTC,CASGLGCTSYNEHFF
TRBV28,TRBJ2-7,TRBD2,16,NA,TGTGCCAGCAGTTTCGGTAGCGGGGGGGAGGCCTACGAGCAGTACTTC,CASSFGSGGEAYEQYF
TRBV6-2/TRBV6-3,TRBJ2-7,NA,12,few,TGTGCCAGCAGTTACGGAGTCTACGAGCAGTACTTC,CASSYGVYEQYF
TRBV9,TRBJ2-2,NA,15,NA,TGTGCCAGCAGCGTAGAGGGGGGTCTCCCCCGGGAGCTGTTTTTT,CASSVEGGLPRELFF
TRBV7-6,TRBJ2-1,TRBD2,19,NA,TGTGCCAGCAGCTCACCCCTTTATGGGACTAGCGGGTTATACAATGAGCAGTTCTTC,CASSSPLYGTSGLYNEQFF
TRBV20-1,TRBJ2-7,TRBD1,13,once,TGCAGTGCTCCGGACAGGGCTTCCTACGAGCAGTACTTC,CSAPDRASYEQYF
TRBV7-6,TRBJ2-5,NA,16,few,TGTGCCAGCAGTTCCCCCGGAACAGCGTACCAAGAGACCCAGTACTTC,CASSSPGTAYQETQYF
TRBV4-1,TRBJ2-1,TRBD1,13,NA,TGCGCCAGCAGCCACCCCAGGGGGCTCGAGCAGTTCTTC,CASSHPRGLEQFF
TRBV3-1,TRBJ2-5,TRBD2,17,NA,TGTGCCAGCAGCCAAATATCCGGGACTACCTGGGACGAGACCCAGTACTTC,CASSQISGTTWDETQYF
TRBV7-6,TRBJ2-3,NA,13,NA,TGTGCTAGCGCCGAGACGGAGACAGATACGCAGTATTTT,CASAETETDTQYF
TRBV27,TRBJ2-1,NA,16,NA,TGTGCCAGCGGGTCATTAGGCCCAGGTTGGATGAATGAGCAGTTCTTC,CASGSLGPGWMNEQFF
TRBV5-1,TRBJ2-7,NA,12,NA,TGCGCCAGCAGCCAGCCAGGGAACGAGCAGTACTTC,CASSQPGNEQYF
TRBV7-3,TRBJ2-2,NA,15,NA,TGTGCCAGCAGCTCAAATGACCTGAACACCGGGGAGCTGTTTTTT,CASSSNDLNTGELFF
TRBV7-6,TRBJ2-1,TRBD2,15,NA,TGTGCCAGCAGCTTAGGGGAGGGCCGTATCGGCGAGCAGTTCTTC,CASSLGEGRIGEQFF
TRBV6-5,TRBJ1-1,NA,13,NA,TGTGCCAGCAGTTACGGATTTAACACTGAAGCTTTCTTT,CASSYGFNTEAFF